This record covers a single T cell receptor (beta chain). Its cognate antigen is unknown. CDR1 and CDR2 (germline): MNHEY, SVGAGI. Germline trimming cut 5 bases from V and 8 bases from J; bases unmatched to any gene: 7. The CDR3 covers 14 residues. This specimen belongs to a study of vaccination effects on CD4 cells after COVID-19. Data came from immunoSEQ multiplex PCR; TCRdb stores just in-frame clones and leaves some out. The sample includes approximately 70,000 clones, about four fifths of them seen just once. ViraFEST assay sequencing came after antigen-specific CD4+ T cells were expanded with viral peptide pools. A 10-day culture period preceded the isolation of CD4+ T cells. Nucleocapsid antibody tests were negative, and the vaccine recipients had no prior SARS-CoV-2 infection.

The TCR comes from a human donor who received a COVID-19 vaccine. The sequences come from CD4+ T cells from PBMCs cultured with HCoV-NL63 spike peptides, collected before COVID-19 vaccination. V gene TRBV6-5 combines with J gene TRBJ2-2; 8 bases map to TRBD1. Here the CDR3 DNA reads TGTGCCAGCAGTCGGGGACAGGCGAGAGGGGAGCTGTTTTTT. It specifies CASSRGQARGELFF.